Listed below are T cell receptor beta chains from one sample, sequenced in a study of blood T cell repertoires in COVID-19. Profiling relied on immunoSEQ multiplex PCR, and the TCRdb table lists in-frame clones only, not all of them. The table has about 190,000 clones, more than 70% seen once. The specimen sequenced was peripheral blood. The receptor set was obtained from an elderly woman with active or convalescent COVID-19. Each CDR3 is given with its conserved first and last residue. Each record gives: D gene, V gene, clone size, J gene, CDR3 protein, CDR3 DNA. D genes are given only for firm matches. Expanded clones get a size class; other rows say once, few or many, or leave the size out.

.	TRBV6-1	once	TRBJ1-5	CASSEGSGLEGGGRHF	TGTGCCAGCAGTGAAGGGAGTGGTTTGGAAGGGGGGGGACGGCATTTT
TRBD2	TRBV11-2	once	TRBJ2-3	CASSLVAGGSTDTQYF	TGTGCCAGCAGCTTAGTCGCGGGAGGGAGCACAGATACGCAGTATTTT
.	TRBV9	.	TRBJ1-1	CASSQEVAGEAFF	TGTGCCAGCAGCCAAGAAGTGGCGGGAGAAGCTTTCTTT
TRBD2	TRBV9	once	TRBJ2-1	CASSVGVIAGANEQFF	TGTGCCAGCAGCGTAGGCGTCATAGCGGGAGCCAATGAGCAGTTCTTC
.	TRBV3-1/TRBV3-2	few	TRBJ2-7	CASSQSSEQYF	TGTGCCAGCAGCCAGAGTTCCGAGCAGTACTTC
.	TRBV10-1	.	TRBJ2-5	CASSESPAGKGFQYF	TGCGCCAGCAGTGAGTCGCCAGCGGGTAAAGGATTCCAGTACTTC
TRBD1	TRBV28	.	TRBJ1-6	CASSVPGQGFSPLHF	TGTGCCAGCAGTGTCCCGGGACAGGGGTTTTCACCCCTCCACTTT
.	TRBV19	few	TRBJ2-5	CASTPRAVWGETQYF	TGTGCCAGTACCCCGCGGGCAGTCTGGGGAGAGACCCAGTACTTC
.	TRBV5-1	.	TRBJ1-1	CASSLVGSSANTEAFF	TGCGCCAGCAGCTTGGTGGGTTCCAGCGCCAACACTGAAGCTTTCTTT
TRBD1	TRBV6-5	.	TRBJ1-3	CASKQGDWDTIYF	TGTGCCAGCAAACAGGGGGATTGGGACACCATATATTTT
.	TRBV29-1	.	TRBJ1-1	CSVVTGIGNTEAFF	TGCAGCGTTGTTACAGGGATTGGTAACACTGAAGCTTTCTTT
.	TRBV9	.	TRBJ2-7	CASSSLREQYF	TGTGCCAGCAGCTCCCTCCGCGAGCAGTACTTC
.	TRBV3-1/TRBV3-2	.	TRBJ1-1	CASSIARNTEAFF	TGTGCCAGCAGCATAGCGAGGAACACTGAAGCTTTCTTT
.	TRBV7-8	.	TRBJ1-2	CASSWFKGQGGYGYTF	TGTGCCAGCAGCTGGTTTAAGGGGCAGGGTGGCTATGGCTACACCTTC
.	TRBV29-1	.	TRBJ2-3	CSWGPSSTDTQYF	TGCAGCTGGGGCCCTTCTAGCACAGATACGCAGTATTTT
TRBD1	TRBV28	.	TRBJ1-2	CASLRQGGYGYTF	TGTGCCAGCCTGAGACAGGGGGGTTATGGCTACACCTTC
.	TRBV28	.	TRBJ2-3	CASSFRSRETPDTQYF	TGTGCCAGCAGTTTTAGGTCCAGGGAAACTCCAGATACGCAGTATTTT
.	TRBV7-6	.	TRBJ2-7	CASSLEPGPGAGYEQYF	TGTGCCAGCAGCTTAGAGCCAGGGCCGGGAGCTGGATACGAGCAGTACTTC
TRBD1	TRBV20-1	.	TRBJ1-1	CSASDRGTEAFF	TGCAGTGCTAGTGACAGGGGGACTGAAGCTTTCTTT
.	TRBV18	.	TRBJ1-5	CASSPSTSDQPQHF	TGTGCCAGCTCCCCAAGCACCTCTGATCAGCCCCAGCATTTT
.	TRBV28	few	TRBJ1-2	CAITGHSNYGYTF	TGTGCCATCACGGGACACTCGAACTATGGCTACACCTTC
TRBD1	TRBV18	once	TRBJ1-2	CASSPQGDQGYTF	TGTGCCAGCTCACCTCAGGGGGATCAAGGCTACACCTTC
.	TRBV28	.	TRBJ1-1	CASSTGDLRGTEAFF	TGTGCCAGCAGTACCGGCGATTTGAGAGGAACTGAAGCTTTCTTT
.	TRBV11-2	.	TRBJ2-7	CASSPIAHGSYEQYF	TGTGCCAGCAGCCCTATAGCGCACGGCTCCTACGAGCAGTACTTC
TRBD2	TRBV5-1	.	TRBJ2-5	CASEAGGGVVETQYF	TGCGCCAGCGAGGCAGGTGGGGGGGTCGTCGAGACCCAGTACTTC
TRBD2	TRBV28	.	TRBJ2-1	CASSSNSGRGTYNEQFF	TGTGCCAGCAGTTCCAATAGCGGGAGAGGAACCTACAATGAGCAGTTCTTC